These T cell receptor beta chains were read from a single sample in a study of blood T cell repertoires in COVID-19. Only in-frame clones appear in the TCRdb table, and some are missing; sequencing was by immunoSEQ multiplex PCR. The profile shows some 86,000 clones, approximately 81% of them singletons. Sequencing was performed on peripheral blood. These receptor sequences come from a woman between 65 and 79 years old with acute or convalescent COVID-19. CDR3s include the opening cysteine and the closing phenylalanine or tryptophan. The order of the fields is J gene, D gene, V gene, clone size, CDR3 DNA, CDR3 protein. A D gene is named only where the DNA matches it firmly. Size tells how often a clone was seen (once, few, many) or the class of an expanded clone, and some rows leave it out.

j_call: TRBJ1-1; d_call: .; v_call: TRBV5-6; clone_size: .; cdr3_nt: TGTGCCAGCAGCTTGGGTAGGGGGTCTGAAGCTTTCTTT; cdr3_aa: CASSLGRGSEAFF
j_call: TRBJ1-2; d_call: .; v_call: TRBV5-1; clone_size: .; cdr3_nt: TGCGCCAGCAGCTTGGATTGGACAGCCAATTATGGCTACACCTTC; cdr3_aa: CASSLDWTANYGYTF
j_call: TRBJ2-1; d_call: .; v_call: TRBV9; clone_size: .; cdr3_nt: TGTGCCAGCAGCGATGACAGTTCCTACAATGAGCAGTTCTTC; cdr3_aa: CASSDDSSYNEQFF
j_call: TRBJ1-5; d_call: TRBD1; v_call: TRBV7-6; clone_size: .; cdr3_nt: TGTGCCAGCAGCCCAGGGGGCGAGGATCAGCCCCAGCATTTT; cdr3_aa: CASSPGGEDQPQHF
j_call: TRBJ1-5; d_call: TRBD1; v_call: TRBV2; clone_size: once; cdr3_nt: TGTGCCAGCAGTGAAATAACCGGGACAGGCTATCAGCCCCAGCATTTT; cdr3_aa: CASSEITGTGYQPQHF
j_call: TRBJ1-2; d_call: .; v_call: TRBV10-3; clone_size: .; cdr3_nt: TGTGCCATCAGTGAGTCTATGGGGGGAAGCGTTGGCTACACCTTC; cdr3_aa: CAISESMGGSVGYTF
j_call: TRBJ1-5; d_call: .; v_call: TRBV6-5; clone_size: .; cdr3_nt: TGTGCCAGCAGACTTGACACCCCTTCCGTCAGCCAGCATTTT; cdr3_aa: CASRLDTPSVSQHF
j_call: TRBJ1-2; d_call: TRBD1; v_call: TRBV28; clone_size: .; cdr3_nt: TGTGCCAGCAAGCCTAGTGCAGGGGGACTGAACTATGGCTACACCTTC; cdr3_aa: CASKPSAGGLNYGYTF
j_call: TRBJ2-1; d_call: TRBD1; v_call: TRBV10-1; clone_size: .; cdr3_nt: TGCGCCAGCAGTCAACCGGGACAGGGACTCTATGGGCAGTTCTTC; cdr3_aa: CASSQPGQGLYGQFF
j_call: TRBJ1-2; d_call: TRBD1; v_call: TRBV5-6; clone_size: .; cdr3_nt: TGTGCCAGCAGCTTAGGGACAGGGGTTGTTGGCTACACCTTC; cdr3_aa: CASSLGTGVVGYTF
j_call: TRBJ2-5; d_call: .; v_call: TRBV6-2/TRBV6-3; clone_size: .; cdr3_nt: TGTGCCAGCAGTTACCCGATTAGGCGCACAGATAAAGAGACCCAGTACTTC; cdr3_aa: CASSYPIRRTDKETQYF
j_call: TRBJ1-2; d_call: TRBD1; v_call: TRBV7-9; clone_size: .; cdr3_nt: TGTGCCAGCGGGCAGGGGGAGTATGGCTACACCTTC; cdr3_aa: CASGQGEYGYTF
j_call: TRBJ2-2; d_call: .; v_call: TRBV10-1; clone_size: .; cdr3_nt: TGCGCCAGCAGTGGTTCGGGGACCGGGGAGCTGTTTTTT; cdr3_aa: CASSGSGTGELFF
j_call: TRBJ1-3; d_call: .; v_call: TRBV6-6; clone_size: .; cdr3_nt: TGTGCCAGCAGTTATACAGGGTCGAACACCATATATTTT; cdr3_aa: CASSYTGSNTIYF
j_call: TRBJ2-5; d_call: TRBD1; v_call: TRBV10-3; clone_size: once; cdr3_nt: TGTGCCACCAGAGGGACAGAGTACCAAGAGACCCAGTACTTC; cdr3_aa: CATRGTEYQETQYF
j_call: TRBJ1-4; d_call: .; v_call: TRBV5-4; clone_size: once; cdr3_nt: TGTGCCAGCAGTCGCTCGGAGTCCGTAGGATCCCGAGGAAAACTGTTTTTT; cdr3_aa: CASSRSESVGSRGKLFF
j_call: TRBJ1-1; d_call: TRBD1; v_call: TRBV28; clone_size: many; cdr3_nt: TGTGCCAGCAATAGACAGGGTGGGACTGAAGCTTTCTTT; cdr3_aa: CASNRQGGTEAFF
j_call: TRBJ1-3; d_call: TRBD1; v_call: TRBV7-9; clone_size: .; cdr3_nt: TGTGCCAGCAGCACCTCGCCAGGGGGCATTGGAAACACCATATATTTT; cdr3_aa: CASSTSPGGIGNTIYF
j_call: TRBJ2-1; d_call: TRBD1; v_call: TRBV4-1; clone_size: .; cdr3_nt: TGCGCCAGCAGCCATAACCGCAGGGGGCTTTCCTACAATGAGCAGTTCTTC; cdr3_aa: CASSHNRRGLSYNEQFF
j_call: TRBJ2-1; d_call: TRBD1; v_call: TRBV7-8; clone_size: .; cdr3_nt: TGTGCCAGCAGCCTCCGGGACAGCCCGACCTCCTACAATGAGCAGTTCTTC; cdr3_aa: CASSLRDSPTSYNEQFF
j_call: TRBJ2-2; d_call: TRBD2; v_call: TRBV28; clone_size: .; cdr3_nt: TGTGCCAGCAGTGAGAAGAGACTAGCGGGGATTTTTGACACCGGGGAGCTGTTTTTT; cdr3_aa: CASSEKRLAGIFDTGELFF
j_call: TRBJ1-5; d_call: .; v_call: TRBV28; clone_size: .; cdr3_nt: TGTGCCAGCAGTTCCCAGATACAGATCCCGGTTCAGCCCCAGCATTTT; cdr3_aa: CASSSQIQIPVQPQHF
j_call: TRBJ1-1; d_call: TRBD1; v_call: TRBV18; clone_size: once; cdr3_nt: TGTGCCAGCTCACCACCATGGGACAGGGGGCGCGGGAACACTGAAGCTTTCTTT; cdr3_aa: CASSPPWDRGRGNTEAFF
j_call: TRBJ2-2; d_call: .; v_call: TRBV12-3/TRBV12-4; clone_size: .; cdr3_nt: TGTGCCAGCAGTTTGTGGCCTCCCGGGGAGCTGTTTTTT; cdr3_aa: CASSLWPPGELFF
j_call: TRBJ2-2; d_call: TRBD2; v_call: TRBV7-2; clone_size: .; cdr3_nt: TGTGCCAGCAGCAGAGGACTAGCGGGGTACTACGCCGGGGAGCTGTTTTTT; cdr3_aa: CASSRGLAGYYAGELFF
j_call: TRBJ1-2; d_call: .; v_call: TRBV28; clone_size: .; cdr3_nt: TGTGCCAGCAGTGAGGAAGGTGGCTACACCTTC; cdr3_aa: CASSEEGGYTF
j_call: TRBJ2-1; d_call: TRBD2; v_call: TRBV10-3; clone_size: .; cdr3_nt: TGTGCCATCAGTGAGTCGACTAGCGGGAGCTCCTACAATGAGCAGTTCTTC; cdr3_aa: CAISESTSGSSYNEQFF
j_call: TRBJ2-2; d_call: .; v_call: TRBV5-1; clone_size: .; cdr3_nt: TGCGCCAGCAGTAGTGACAGTAACACCGGGGAGCTGTTTTTT; cdr3_aa: CASSSDSNTGELFF
j_call: TRBJ2-4; d_call: TRBD1; v_call: TRBV4-1; clone_size: .; cdr3_nt: TGCGCCAGCAGCCAAGATAGGGACAGGGCGGACAAAAACATTCAGTACTTC; cdr3_aa: CASSQDRDRADKNIQYF
j_call: TRBJ1-3; d_call: TRBD1; v_call: TRBV4-3; clone_size: .; cdr3_nt: TGCGCCAGCAGCCAGAACAGGGGGCCAGGAAACACCATATATTTT; cdr3_aa: CASSQNRGPGNTIYF
j_call: TRBJ2-3; d_call: .; v_call: TRBV6-1; clone_size: .; cdr3_nt: TGTGCCAGCAGTGAATCCGTACTTTACACAGATACGCAGTATTTT; cdr3_aa: CASSESVLYTDTQYF
j_call: TRBJ2-1; d_call: TRBD2; v_call: TRBV4-3; clone_size: .; cdr3_nt: TGCGCCAGCAGCCAAGATTTCGGCGGGAGACTCAATGAGCAGTTCTTC; cdr3_aa: CASSQDFGGRLNEQFF
j_call: TRBJ1-4; d_call: TRBD1; v_call: TRBV11-2; clone_size: .; cdr3_nt: TGTGCCAGCAGCTTAGAAGTCGACAGGGGGCCGGGAACTAATGAAAAACTGTTTTTT; cdr3_aa: CASSLEVDRGPGTNEKLFF
j_call: TRBJ1-2; d_call: TRBD1; v_call: TRBV28; clone_size: .; cdr3_nt: TGTGCCAGCAGTTTACCGGGACAGGGTGCCTATAGCTACACCTTC; cdr3_aa: CASSLPGQGAYSYTF
j_call: TRBJ1-5; d_call: TRBD1; v_call: TRBV6-2/TRBV6-3; clone_size: once; cdr3_nt: TGTGCCAGCAGTCCCCCGACAGGGATTGGCCAGCCCCAGCATTTT; cdr3_aa: CASSPPTGIGQPQHF
j_call: TRBJ2-1; d_call: TRBD1; v_call: TRBV5-4; clone_size: .; cdr3_nt: TGTGCCAGCCTGAGACAGGGCTCCTACAATGAGCAGTTCTTC; cdr3_aa: CASLRQGSYNEQFF
j_call: TRBJ2-1; d_call: TRBD2; v_call: TRBV19; clone_size: .; cdr3_nt: TGTGCCAGTAGTACGAGACTAGCGGGAGCTACCTACAATGAGCAGTTCTTC; cdr3_aa: CASSTRLAGATYNEQFF
j_call: TRBJ1-1; d_call: TRBD1; v_call: TRBV25-1; clone_size: .; cdr3_nt: TGTGCCAGCAGTGGGGGAACAGGGGTTTCTGAAGCTTTCTTT; cdr3_aa: CASSGGTGVSEAFF
j_call: TRBJ1-6; d_call: .; v_call: TRBV10-3; clone_size: .; cdr3_nt: TGTGCCATCAGTGATTGGAGCTCCTATAATTCACCCCTCCACTTT; cdr3_aa: CAISDWSSYNSPLHF
j_call: TRBJ2-5; d_call: TRBD2; v_call: TRBV5-1; clone_size: .; cdr3_nt: TGCGCCAGCAGCCCCAGGACTAGCGGGGAGACCCAGTACTTC; cdr3_aa: CASSPRTSGETQYF
j_call: TRBJ2-2; d_call: TRBD1; v_call: TRBV25-1; clone_size: once; cdr3_nt: TGTGCCAGCAGTGAGGCTGGACAGGGCAGGACCGGGGAGCTGTTTTTT; cdr3_aa: CASSEAGQGRTGELFF
j_call: TRBJ2-5; d_call: .; v_call: TRBV28; clone_size: .; cdr3_nt: TGTGCCAGCAGCCCCGTACTAGCTGTAACCCAAGAGACCCAGTACTTC; cdr3_aa: CASSPVLAVTQETQYF
j_call: TRBJ2-1; d_call: TRBD2; v_call: TRBV12-5; clone_size: .; cdr3_nt: TGTGCTAGTGGCCAATCTAGCGGGAGGGGGATAGGTAATGAGCAGTTCTTC; cdr3_aa: CASGQSSGRGIGNEQFF
j_call: TRBJ2-2; d_call: TRBD1; v_call: TRBV5-5; clone_size: .; cdr3_nt: TGTGCCAGCAGCTTAAGGACAGGGCGTCAAACCGGGGAGCTGTTTTTT; cdr3_aa: CASSLRTGRQTGELFF
j_call: TRBJ2-2; d_call: TRBD1; v_call: TRBV6-5; clone_size: .; cdr3_nt: TGTGCCAGCACCAAGACAGGGGAGATCGGGGAGCTGTTTTTT; cdr3_aa: CASTKTGEIGELFF
j_call: TRBJ1-3; d_call: .; v_call: TRBV5-1; clone_size: .; cdr3_nt: TGCGCCAGCAGCTTAGACCGGGACACCGGAAACACCATATATTTT; cdr3_aa: CASSLDRDTGNTIYF
j_call: TRBJ1-1; d_call: .; v_call: TRBV19; clone_size: .; cdr3_nt: TGTGCCAGTAACCCAGGGTCCGAAACCTCTGAAGCTTTCTTT; cdr3_aa: CASNPGSETSEAFF
j_call: TRBJ1-4; d_call: TRBD1; v_call: TRBV14; clone_size: .; cdr3_nt: TGTGCCAGCAGCCAAGACCGGGGGACAGGGCGCGAAAAACTGTTTTTT; cdr3_aa: CASSQDRGTGREKLFF
j_call: TRBJ2-1; d_call: .; v_call: TRBV18; clone_size: few; cdr3_nt: TGTGCCAGCGCTAAAGAGGGTCAGGGAGCGGGTGAGCAGTTCTTC; cdr3_aa: CASAKEGQGAGEQFF
j_call: TRBJ2-1; d_call: TRBD2; v_call: TRBV20-1; clone_size: once; cdr3_nt: TGCAGTGCTAGTATTAGCGGGAGGGCCGGTGAGCAGTTCTTC; cdr3_aa: CSASISGRAGEQFF